Sequencing of this TCR beta chain was carried out in a study of OX40 agonist ivuxolimab in advanced cancers. Study-wide context: The patients' treatment was ivuxolimab, an agonistic anti-OX40 (CD134) antibody. Males comprised 70% to 90% of the group, whose mean age was about 62 years (range 23 to 79).

Study outcomes and limitations: Normalized T-cell clonal expansion was also low in a subset of nonresponders.

Concerning this clone itself: The target antigen is unknown.

At cycle 4 day 1, cycle 7 day 1, and baseline, blood was sampled. Profiling relied on immunoSEQ multiplex PCR, and the TCRdb table lists in-frame clones only, not all of them. Here the sample spans tens of thousands of clones, approximately 80% being singletons. This TCR was sampled from an adult with an advanced solid tumor such as melanoma, head and neck, liver or kidney cancer. Sample: CD4+ or CD8+ T cells sorted from blood, taken in a trial of the OX40 agonist ivuxolimab.

CDR3 in DNA: TGCGCCAGCAGCCAGGGCCTAGCGGGGGGGCTGTTCAATGAGCAGTTCTTC. It codes for CASSQGLAGGLFNEQFF. The chain has TRBV4-1 and TRBJ2-1, with 12 bases lining up with TRBD2. CDR1 is MGHRA and CDR2 is YSYEKL in the germline V gene. The CDR3 is 17 amino acids. V trimming: 3 bases; J trimming: 6 bases; junction bases outside the gene matches: 9.